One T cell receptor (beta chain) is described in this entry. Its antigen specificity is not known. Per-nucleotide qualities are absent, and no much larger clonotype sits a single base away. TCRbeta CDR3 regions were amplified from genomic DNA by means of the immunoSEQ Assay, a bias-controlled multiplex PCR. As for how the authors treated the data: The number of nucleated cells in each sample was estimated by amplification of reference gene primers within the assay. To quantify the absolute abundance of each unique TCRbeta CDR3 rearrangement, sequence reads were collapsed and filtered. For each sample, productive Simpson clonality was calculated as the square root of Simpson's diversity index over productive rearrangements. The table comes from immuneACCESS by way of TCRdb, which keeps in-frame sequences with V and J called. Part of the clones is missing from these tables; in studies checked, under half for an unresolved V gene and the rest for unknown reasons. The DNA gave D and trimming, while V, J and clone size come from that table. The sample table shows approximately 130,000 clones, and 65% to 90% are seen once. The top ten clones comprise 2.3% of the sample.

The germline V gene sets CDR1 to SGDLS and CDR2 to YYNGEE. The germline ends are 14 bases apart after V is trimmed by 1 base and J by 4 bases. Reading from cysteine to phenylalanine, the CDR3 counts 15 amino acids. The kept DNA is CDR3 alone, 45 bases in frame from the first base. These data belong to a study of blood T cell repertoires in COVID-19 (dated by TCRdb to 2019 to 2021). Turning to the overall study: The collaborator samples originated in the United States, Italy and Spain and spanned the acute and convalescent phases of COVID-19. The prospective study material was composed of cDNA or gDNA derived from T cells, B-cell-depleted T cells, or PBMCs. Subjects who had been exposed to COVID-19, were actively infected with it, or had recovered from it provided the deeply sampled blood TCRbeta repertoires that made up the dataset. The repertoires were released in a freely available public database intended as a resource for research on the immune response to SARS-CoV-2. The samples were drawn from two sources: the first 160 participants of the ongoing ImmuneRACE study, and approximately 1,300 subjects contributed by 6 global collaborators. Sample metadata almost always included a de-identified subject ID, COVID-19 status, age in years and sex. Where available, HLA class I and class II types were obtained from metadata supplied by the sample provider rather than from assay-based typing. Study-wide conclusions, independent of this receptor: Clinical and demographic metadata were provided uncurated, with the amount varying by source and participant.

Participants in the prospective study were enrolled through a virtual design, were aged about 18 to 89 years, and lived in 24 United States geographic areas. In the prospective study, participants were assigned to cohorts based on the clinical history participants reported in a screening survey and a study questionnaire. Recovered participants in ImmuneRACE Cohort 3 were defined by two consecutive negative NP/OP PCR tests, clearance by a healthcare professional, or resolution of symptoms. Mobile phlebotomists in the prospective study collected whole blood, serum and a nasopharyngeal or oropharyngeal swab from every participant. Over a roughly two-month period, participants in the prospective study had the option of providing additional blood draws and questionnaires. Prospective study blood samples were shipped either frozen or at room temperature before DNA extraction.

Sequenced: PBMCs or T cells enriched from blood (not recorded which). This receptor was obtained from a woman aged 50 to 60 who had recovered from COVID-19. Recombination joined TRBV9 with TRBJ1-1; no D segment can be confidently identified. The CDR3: CASSVSTIRSTEAFF. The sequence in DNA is TGTGCCAGCAGCGTAAGTACCATACGGAGCACTGAAGCTTTCTTT.